Shown below are 12 T cell receptor beta chains from a single sample sequenced in a study of blood T cell repertoires in COVID-19 (dated by TCRdb to 2020 to 2021). Libraries were constructed by the immunoSEQ multiplex PCR assay. The clones in this table, taken by TCRdb from immuneACCESS, are in-frame only. Not every clone is retained; where verified, under half of the shortfall comes from an unresolved V gene, and the cause of the rest is unknown. This sample lists some 530,000 clones; 75% to 90% were detected once. The top ten clones comprise 6.5% to 9.5% of the sample. Sequences were obtained from PBMCs or T cells enriched from blood (not recorded which). The receptors stem from a woman aged 55-70 years who had recovered from COVID-19.

V usage is TRBV5-6 and J usage is TRBJ2-5; 10 positions match TRBD2. Germline V gene sequence: CDR1 SGHDT, CDR2 YYEEEE. This CDR3 has 15 amino acids. J was trimmed by 5 bases and V by 0 bases; bases with no gene match: 4. This chain's CDR3 is CASSLGLAGFETQYF. The CDR3 bases are TGTGCCAGCAGCTTGGGACTAGCGGGCTTCGAGACCCAGTACTTC.

This clone was counted between two and nine times. The chain combines TRBV7-2 with TRBJ2-1; 7 nucleotides line up with TRBD1. V lost 5 bases and J lost 4; bases outside the gene matches: 5. CDR1 is SGHTA and CDR2 is FQGNSA in the germline V gene. There are 14 residues in the CDR3. CDR3 sequence (DNA): TGTGCCAGCAGCGAGGGGGCGCGATACAATGAGCAGTTCTTC. Translating it yields CASSEGARYNEQFF. Together with reference TRBV7-2 and TRBJ2-1, the CDR3 gives the full variable domain: GAGVSQSPSNKVTEKGKDVELRCDPISGHTALYWYRQSLGQGLEFLIYFQGNSAPDKSGLPSDRFSAERTGGSVSTLTIQRTQQEDSAVYLCASSEGARYNEQFFGPGTRLTVL.

This chain links TRBV10-1 with TRBJ1-2, with 8 bases aligning to TRBD1. The CDR3 sequence is 14 residues long. V was clipped by 6 bases and J by 2 bases; unmatched bases: 5. CDR1 WNHNN and CDR2 SYGVQD come from the germline V gene (reference sequence). DNA of the CDR3: TGCGCCAGCAGCCCCGGGACAGGCAACTATGGCTACACCTTC. Translated: CASSPGTGNYGYTF.

The genes are TRBV10-3 and TRBJ2-7; D perhaps matches TRBD2 (6 bases). Trimming took off 9 bases at V and 5 bases at J, with 14 bases between the two ends. The CDR3 has 12 amino acids. CDR1 is ENHRY, CDR2 SYGVKD, per germline. CDR3 protein: CAIHRGGDEQYV. The CDR3 bases are TGTGCCATTCATAGGGGAGGCGACGAGCAGTACGTC.

The V call is TRBV9, the J call TRBJ2-6; the D gene is possibly TRBD1 (6 bases). The ends were cut back, 4 bases at V and 0 bases at J, with 17 bases in the middle. The CDR3 consists of 18 residues. CDR1 is SGDLS, CDR2 YYNGEE, per germline. In DNA form, the CDR3 reads TGTGCCAGCAGCCCGGACAGTTCAAAAAGCTCTGGGGCCAACGTCCTGACTTTC. This encodes CASSPDSSKSSGANVLTF.

The rearrangement uses TRBV10-3 and TRBJ1-2; weak D call: TRBD1 (5 bases). The CDR3 runs 15 residues. Germline CDR1 ENHRY, CDR2 SYGVKD. V was trimmed by 0 bases and J by 5 bases, leaving 13 bases between them. The CDR3 region has the DNA TGTGCCATCAGTGAGTCGGACATTGATATTTATGGCTACACCTTC. Translating it yields CAISESDIDIYGYTF.

The chain carries TRBV6-5 and TRBJ1-5; D is ambiguous. V gave up 4 bases and J gave up 3 bases, with 13 bases separating them. The germline V gene has CDR1 MNHEY and CDR2 SVGAGI. This CDR3 is built from 15 residues. In nucleotides, the CDR3 is TGTGCCAGCAGTTTACCGCGGCAGTCCAATCAGCCCCAGCATTTT. Translating gives CASSLPRQSNQPQHF.

The rearrangement uses TRBV25-1 and TRBJ1-6, with D possibly TRBD1 on 5 matching bases. V was cut by 6 bases and J by 7 bases, with 16 bases left in between. The CDR3 is 15 amino acids. Looked up from germline, CDR1 is MGHDK and CDR2 is SYGVNS. The CDR3 DNA follows: TGTGCCAGCAGGGGGGGAGGTATGATGAATTCACCCCTCCACTTT. This codes for CASRGGGMMNSPLHF.

This sequence joins TRBV3-1 (or the pseudogene TRBV3-2) and TRBJ2-3, with 8 bases identical to TRBD2. With V trimmed by 4 bases and J by 4 bases, 10 bases remained unmatched. This CDR3 comprises 16 residues. Germline V gene lookup returns CDR1 LGHDT and CDR2 YNNKEL (reference sequence). CDR3 nucleotide sequence: TGTGCCAGCAGCCCCTATGGGGCGGGGGGCCCAGATACGCAGTATTTT. It encodes CASSPYGAGGPDTQYF.

The chain recombines TRBV15 with TRBJ2-4, with D uncertain. Trimming removed 3 bases from V and 5 bases from J, with 17 bases in between. This CDR3 contains 16 residues. CDR1 LNHNV and CDR2 YYDKDF come from the germline V gene (reference sequence). The CDR3 sequence: CATSSATDGVENIQYF. The CDR3 DNA is TGTGCCACCAGCAGTGCCACAGACGGCGTTGAAAACATTCAGTACTTC.

J is TRBJ1-6 and V is TRBV6-4; the D gene is possibly TRBD1 (6 bases). This CDR3 contains 13 residues. Germline values: CDR1 MRHNA, CDR2 SNTAGT. Trimming took off 3 bases at V and 10 bases at J, with 10 bases between the two ends. CDR3 nucleotides: TGTGCCAGCAGTGAAGGGGGTAGCTCACCCCTCCACTTT. Encoded protein: CASSEGGSSPLHF.

As concerns this clone: The same CDR3 arises from other DNA sequences in this sample as well. The rearrangement links TRBV11-3 to TRBJ2-7; a weak D match, TRBD1 (6 bases). Germline V CDR1 and CDR2: SGHNT, YENEEA. The length of the CDR3 is 14 residues. The V end was cut by 4 bases, the J end by 1 base, with 11 bases between. CDR3 in amino acids: CASSSRTESYEQYF. For the CDR3, the DNA is TGTGCCAGCAGCTCGCGGACAGAATCCTACGAGCAGTACTTC.